A selection of T cell receptor beta chains follows, all from one sample in a study of shared clonotypes between healthy human individuals. The data were produced by immunoSEQ multiplex PCR, yet TCRdb's version contains in-frame clones alone and is incomplete. The sample consists of millions of clones, around 90% of them appearing once. The sequenced sample was naive CD4+ T cells sorted from blood. These receptor sequences come from a man between 18 and 35 years old in good health. The CDR3 runs from the conserved cysteine through the conserved F or W. D genes are given only for firm matches. Not all rows give a size; the values are once, few, many and, for expanded clones, a class.

D gene: NA; clone size: NA; V gene: TRBV5-6; J gene: TRBJ2-3; CDR3 protein: CASSFPGSSTVTDTQYF
D gene: NA; clone size: NA; V gene: TRBV5-1; J gene: TRBJ1-2; CDR3 protein: CASSSDRAVYGYTF
D gene: TRBD2; clone size: NA; V gene: TRBV11-2; J gene: TRBJ2-5; CDR3 protein: CASSPRLADQETQYF
D gene: TRBD1; clone size: NA; V gene: TRBV6-1; J gene: TRBJ1-5; CDR3 protein: CASQRTGLSNQPQHF
D gene: NA; clone size: NA; V gene: TRBV7-2; J gene: TRBJ2-5; CDR3 protein: CASSFLRGPSLQETQYF
D gene: NA; clone size: NA; V gene: TRBV11-2; J gene: TRBJ2-3; CDR3 protein: CASSQLASGFGTDTQYF
D gene: NA; clone size: NA; V gene: TRBV30; J gene: TRBJ1-4; CDR3 protein: CAWGASRHNEKLFF
D gene: NA; clone size: NA; V gene: TRBV5-1; J gene: TRBJ1-4; CDR3 protein: CASSFAGVNEKLFF
D gene: TRBD2; clone size: NA; V gene: TRBV9; J gene: TRBJ2-2; CDR3 protein: CASEGLAQGGELFF
D gene: NA; clone size: once; V gene: TRBV2; J gene: TRBJ1-3; CDR3 protein: CASSAVGAGDTIYF
D gene: NA; clone size: NA; V gene: TRBV10-3; J gene: TRBJ2-6; CDR3 protein: CAISEPGGHRSGANVLTF
D gene: NA; clone size: NA; V gene: TRBV5-1; J gene: TRBJ2-3; CDR3 protein: CASSLVRDTQYF
D gene: TRBD1; clone size: few; V gene: TRBV2; J gene: TRBJ1-5; CDR3 protein: CASSTGTGRGQPQHF
D gene: TRBD1; clone size: NA; V gene: TRBV20-1; J gene: TRBJ2-7; CDR3 protein: CSAVDRDEQYF
D gene: NA; clone size: NA; V gene: TRBV5-6; J gene: TRBJ2-7; CDR3 protein: CASSLAGRYEQYF
D gene: TRBD1; clone size: NA; V gene: TRBV6-1; J gene: TRBJ2-7; CDR3 protein: CASSGQGFEQYF
D gene: NA; clone size: NA; V gene: TRBV28; J gene: TRBJ1-3; CDR3 protein: CASSFLGSPGNTIYF